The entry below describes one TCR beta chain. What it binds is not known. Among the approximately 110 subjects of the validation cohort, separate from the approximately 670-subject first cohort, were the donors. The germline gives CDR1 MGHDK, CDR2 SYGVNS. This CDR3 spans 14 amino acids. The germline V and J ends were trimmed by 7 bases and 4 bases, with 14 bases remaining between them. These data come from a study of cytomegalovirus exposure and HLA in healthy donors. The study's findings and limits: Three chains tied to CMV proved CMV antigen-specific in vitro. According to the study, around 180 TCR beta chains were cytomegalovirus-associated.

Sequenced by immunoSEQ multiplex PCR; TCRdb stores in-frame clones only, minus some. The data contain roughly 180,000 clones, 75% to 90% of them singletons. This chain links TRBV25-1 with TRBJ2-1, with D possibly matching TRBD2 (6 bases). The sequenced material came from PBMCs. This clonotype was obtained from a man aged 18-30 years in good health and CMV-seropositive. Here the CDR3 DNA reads TGTGCCAGCAACAACGGGGACTTATACAATGAGCAGTTCTTC. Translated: CASNNGDLYNEQFF.